This T cell receptor beta chain was observed in a study of T cell changes during pregnancy in multiple sclerosis. Per the germline V gene, CDR1 is LNHNV and CDR2 is YYDKDF (reference sequence). Trimming removed 3 bases from V and 0 bases from J, with 6 bases in between. CDR3 length equals 14 residues. The repertoire was sequenced with immunoSEQ multiplex PCR; TCRdb's copy has only in-frame clones and lacks some. The data show some 100,000 clones, with approximately 94% seen just once and 1% to 1.5% held by the top ten. The sample in question was peripheral blood, obtained in the second trimester of pregnancy. The receptor comes from a female donor with multiple sclerosis, enrolled in a pregnancy study. The J gene is TRBJ1-3, the V gene TRBV15; D gene ambiguous. The CDR3 bases are TGTGCCACCAGCAGGGGGAGCTCTGGAAACACCATATATTTT. Translation: CATSRGSSGNTIYF. Supplemented by reference TRBV15 and TRBJ1-3, the full variable domain reads DAMVIQNPRYQVTQFGKPVTLSCSQTLNHNVMYWYQQKSSQAPKLLFHYYDKDFNNEADTPDNFQSRRPNTSFCFLDIRSPGLGDTAMYLCATSRGSSGNTIYFGEGSWLTVV.